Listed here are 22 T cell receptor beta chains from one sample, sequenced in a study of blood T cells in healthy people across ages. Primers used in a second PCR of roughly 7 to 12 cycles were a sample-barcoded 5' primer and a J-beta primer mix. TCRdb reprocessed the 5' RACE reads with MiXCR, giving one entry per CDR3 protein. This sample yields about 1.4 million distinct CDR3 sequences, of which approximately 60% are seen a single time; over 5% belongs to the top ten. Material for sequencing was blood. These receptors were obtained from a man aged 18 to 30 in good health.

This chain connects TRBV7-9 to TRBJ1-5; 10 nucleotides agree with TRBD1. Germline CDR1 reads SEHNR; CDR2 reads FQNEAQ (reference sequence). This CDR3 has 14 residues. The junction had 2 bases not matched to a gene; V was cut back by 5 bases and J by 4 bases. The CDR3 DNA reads TGTGCCAGCAGCATGGACAGGGGGAATCAGCCCCAGCATTTT. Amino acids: CASSMDRGNQPQHF.

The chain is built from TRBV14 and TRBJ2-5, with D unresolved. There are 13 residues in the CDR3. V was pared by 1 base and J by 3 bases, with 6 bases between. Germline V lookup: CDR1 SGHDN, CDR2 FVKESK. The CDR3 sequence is CASSQVVKETQYF. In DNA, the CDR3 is TGTGCCAGCAGCCAAGTTGTTAAAGAGACCCAGTACTTC.

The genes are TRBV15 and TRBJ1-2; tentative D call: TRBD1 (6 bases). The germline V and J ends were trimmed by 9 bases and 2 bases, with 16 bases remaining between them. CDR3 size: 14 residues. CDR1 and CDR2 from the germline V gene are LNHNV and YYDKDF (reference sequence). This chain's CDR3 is CATRPRGANYGYTF. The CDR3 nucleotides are TGTGCCACGAGGCCGCGGGGGGCGAACTATGGCTACACCTTC.

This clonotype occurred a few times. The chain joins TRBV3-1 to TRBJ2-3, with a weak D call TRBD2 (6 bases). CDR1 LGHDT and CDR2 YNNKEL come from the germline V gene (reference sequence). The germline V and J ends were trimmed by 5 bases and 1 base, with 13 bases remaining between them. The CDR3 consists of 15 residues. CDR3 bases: TGTGCCAGCAGCTACCTTAGCGGTGGCACAGATACGCAGTATTTT. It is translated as CASSYLSGGTDTQYF.

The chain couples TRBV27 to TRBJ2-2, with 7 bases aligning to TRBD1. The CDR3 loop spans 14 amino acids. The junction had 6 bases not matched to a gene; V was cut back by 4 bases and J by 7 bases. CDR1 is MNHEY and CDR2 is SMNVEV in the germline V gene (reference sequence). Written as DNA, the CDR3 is TGTGCCAGCAGTTCCCAAAGGGGGCTCGGGGAGCTGTTTTTT. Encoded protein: CASSSQRGLGELFF.

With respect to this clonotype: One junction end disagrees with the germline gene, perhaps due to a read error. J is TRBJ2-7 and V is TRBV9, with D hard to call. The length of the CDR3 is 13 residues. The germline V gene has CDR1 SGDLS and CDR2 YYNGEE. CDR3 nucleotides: TGTGCAAGCAGCGCAAGTTTAGGGTTCGAGCAGTACTTC. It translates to CASSASLGFEQYF.

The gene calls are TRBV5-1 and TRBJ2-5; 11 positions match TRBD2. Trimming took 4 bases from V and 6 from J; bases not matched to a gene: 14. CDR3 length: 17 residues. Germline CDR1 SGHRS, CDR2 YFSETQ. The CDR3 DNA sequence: TGCGCCAGCAGCACGTCCGGGACTAGCGGTACGGGGAAGACCCAGTACTTC. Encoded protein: CASSTSGTSGTGKTQYF. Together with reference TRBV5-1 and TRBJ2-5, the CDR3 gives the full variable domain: KAGVTQTPRYLIKTRGQQVTLSCSPISGHRSVSWYQQTPGQGLQFLFEYFSETQRNKGNFPGRFSGRQFSNSRSEMNVSTLELGDSALYLCASSTSGTSGTGKTQYFGPGTRLLVL.

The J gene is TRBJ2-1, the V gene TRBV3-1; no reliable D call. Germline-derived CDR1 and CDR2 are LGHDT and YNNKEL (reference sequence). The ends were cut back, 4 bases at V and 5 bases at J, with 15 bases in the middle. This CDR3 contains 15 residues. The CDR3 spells CASSPIFLSDNEQFF. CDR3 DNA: TGTGCCAGCAGCCCCATCTTCCTGAGCGACAATGAGCAGTTCTTC.

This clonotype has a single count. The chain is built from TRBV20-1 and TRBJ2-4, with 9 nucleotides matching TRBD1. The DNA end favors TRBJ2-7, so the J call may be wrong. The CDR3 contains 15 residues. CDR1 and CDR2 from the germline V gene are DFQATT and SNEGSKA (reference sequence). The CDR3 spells CSAWGWTGATYEQYF. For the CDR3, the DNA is TGCAGTGCCTGGGGATGGACAGGGGCCACCTACGAGCAGTACTTC.

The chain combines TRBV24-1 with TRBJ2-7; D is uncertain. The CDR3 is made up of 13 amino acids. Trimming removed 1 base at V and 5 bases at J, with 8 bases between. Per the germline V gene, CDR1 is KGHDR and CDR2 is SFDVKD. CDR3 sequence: CATSDLNLDEQYF. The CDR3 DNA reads TGTGCCACCAGTGATTTAAACCTGGACGAGCAGTACTTC.

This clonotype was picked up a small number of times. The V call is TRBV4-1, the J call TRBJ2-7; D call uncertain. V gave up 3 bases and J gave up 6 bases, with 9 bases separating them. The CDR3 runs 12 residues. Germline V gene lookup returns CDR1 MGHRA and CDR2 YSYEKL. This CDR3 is CASSHVSAEQYF. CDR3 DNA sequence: TGCGCCAGCAGCCACGTTTCTGCCGAGCAGTACTTC.

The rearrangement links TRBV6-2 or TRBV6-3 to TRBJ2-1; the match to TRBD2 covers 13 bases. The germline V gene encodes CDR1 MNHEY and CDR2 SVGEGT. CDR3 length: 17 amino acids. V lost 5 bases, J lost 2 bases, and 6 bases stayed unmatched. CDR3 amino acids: CASSPTSGGWPYNEQFF. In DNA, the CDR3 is TGTGCCAGCAGTCCGACTAGCGGGGGGTGGCCCTACAATGAGCAGTTCTTC.

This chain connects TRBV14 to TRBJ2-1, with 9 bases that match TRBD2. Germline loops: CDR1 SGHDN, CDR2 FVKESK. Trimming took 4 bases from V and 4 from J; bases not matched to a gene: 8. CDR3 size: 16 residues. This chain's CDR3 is CASSRYSGGTYNEQFF. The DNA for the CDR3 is TGTGCCAGCAGCCGTTATAGCGGGGGAACATACAATGAGCAGTTCTTC.

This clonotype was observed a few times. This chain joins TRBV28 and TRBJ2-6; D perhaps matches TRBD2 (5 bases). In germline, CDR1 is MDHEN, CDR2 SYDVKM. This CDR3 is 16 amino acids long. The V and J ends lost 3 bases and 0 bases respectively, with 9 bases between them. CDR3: CASSFVGSSGANVLTF. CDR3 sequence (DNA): TGTGCCAGCAGTTTTGTAGGGAGCTCTGGGGCCAACGTCCTGACTTTC.

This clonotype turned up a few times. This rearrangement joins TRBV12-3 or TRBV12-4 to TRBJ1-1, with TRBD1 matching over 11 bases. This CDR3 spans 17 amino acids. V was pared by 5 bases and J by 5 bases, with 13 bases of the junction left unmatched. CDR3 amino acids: CASSLPIWTGGRTEAFF. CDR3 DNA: TGTGCCAGCAGTCTCCCTATCTGGACAGGGGGCAGGACTGAAGCTTTCTTT.

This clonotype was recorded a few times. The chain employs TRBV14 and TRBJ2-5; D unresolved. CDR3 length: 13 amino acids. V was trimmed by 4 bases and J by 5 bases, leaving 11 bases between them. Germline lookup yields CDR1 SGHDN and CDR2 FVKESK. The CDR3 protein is CASSRSHGETQYF. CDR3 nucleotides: TGTGCCAGCAGCCGGAGTCATGGGGAGACCCAGTACTTC. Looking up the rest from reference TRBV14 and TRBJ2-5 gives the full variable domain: EAGVTQFPSHSVIEKGQTVTLRCDPISGHDNLYWYRRVMGKEIKFLLHFVKESKQDESGMPNNRFLAERTGGTYSTLKVQPAELEDSGVYFCASSRSHGETQYFGPGTRLLVL.

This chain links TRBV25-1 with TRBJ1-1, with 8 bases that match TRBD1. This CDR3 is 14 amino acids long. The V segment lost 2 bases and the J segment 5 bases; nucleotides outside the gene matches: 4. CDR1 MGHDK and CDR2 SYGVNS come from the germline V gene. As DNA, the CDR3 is TGTGCCAGCAGTGAAGGTTACAGGGGGACTGAAGCTTTCTTT. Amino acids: CASSEGYRGTEAFF.

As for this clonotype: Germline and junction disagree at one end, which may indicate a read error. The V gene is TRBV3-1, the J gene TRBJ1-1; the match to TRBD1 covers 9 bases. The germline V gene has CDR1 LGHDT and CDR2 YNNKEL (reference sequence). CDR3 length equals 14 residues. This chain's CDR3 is CPSSPPGQGFGAFF. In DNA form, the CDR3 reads TGTCCCAGCAGCCCCCCGGGACAGGGATTTGGGGCTTTCTTT. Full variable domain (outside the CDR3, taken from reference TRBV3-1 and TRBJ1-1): DTAVSQTPKYLVTQMGNDKSIKCEQNLGHDTMYWYKQDSKKFLKIMFSYNNKELIINETVPNRFSPKSPDKAHLNLHINSLELGDSAVYFCPSSPPGQGFGAFFGQGTRLTVV.

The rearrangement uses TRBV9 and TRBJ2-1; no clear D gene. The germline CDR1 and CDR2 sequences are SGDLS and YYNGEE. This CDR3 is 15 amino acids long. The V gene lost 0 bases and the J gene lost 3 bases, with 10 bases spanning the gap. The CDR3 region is CASSVGLADYNEQFF. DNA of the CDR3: TGTGCCAGCAGCGTAGGGCTTGCCGACTACAATGAGCAGTTCTTC. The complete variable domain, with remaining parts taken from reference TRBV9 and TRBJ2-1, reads DSGVTQTPKHLITATGQRVTLRCSPRSGDLSVYWYQQSLDQGLQFLIQYYNGEERAKGNILERFSAQQFPDLHSELNLSSLELGDSALYFCASSVGLADYNEQFFGPGTRLTVL.

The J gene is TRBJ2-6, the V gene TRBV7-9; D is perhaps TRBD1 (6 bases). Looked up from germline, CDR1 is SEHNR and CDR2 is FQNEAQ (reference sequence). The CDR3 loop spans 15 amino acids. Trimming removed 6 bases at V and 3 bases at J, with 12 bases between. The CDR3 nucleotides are TGTGCCAGCAGTAGACAGGCCGGTGGGGCCAACGTCCTGACTTTC. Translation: CASSRQAGGANVLTF.

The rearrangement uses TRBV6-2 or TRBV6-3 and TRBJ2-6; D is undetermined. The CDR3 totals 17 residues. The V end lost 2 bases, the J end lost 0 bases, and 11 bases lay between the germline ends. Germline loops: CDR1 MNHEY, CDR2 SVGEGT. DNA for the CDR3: TGTGCCAGCAGTTACCTGACCCATGACTCTGGGGCCAACGTCCTGACTTTC. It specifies CASSYLTHDSGANVLTF.

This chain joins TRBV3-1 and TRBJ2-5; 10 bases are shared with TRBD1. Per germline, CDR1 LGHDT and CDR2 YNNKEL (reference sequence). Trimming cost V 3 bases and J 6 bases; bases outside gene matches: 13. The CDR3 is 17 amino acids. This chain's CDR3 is CASSHHSDRDRGQTQYF. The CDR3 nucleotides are TGTGCCAGCAGCCACCACTCAGACCGGGACAGGGGACAGACCCAGTACTTC.